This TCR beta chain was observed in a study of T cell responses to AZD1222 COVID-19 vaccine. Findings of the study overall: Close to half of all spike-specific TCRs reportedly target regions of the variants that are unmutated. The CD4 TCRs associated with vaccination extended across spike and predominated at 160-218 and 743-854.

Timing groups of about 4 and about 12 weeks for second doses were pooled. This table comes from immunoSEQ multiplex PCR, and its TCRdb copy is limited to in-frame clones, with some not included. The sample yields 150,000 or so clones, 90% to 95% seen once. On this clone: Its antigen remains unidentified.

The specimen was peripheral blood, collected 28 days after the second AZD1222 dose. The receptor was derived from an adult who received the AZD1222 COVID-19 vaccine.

The CDR3, as DNA: TGTGCCAGCAGCTTATTGTCTCGGACTAGCGGGATAAATGAGCAGTTCTTC. This gives the protein CASSLLSRTSGINEQFF. The chain couples TRBV7-3 to TRBJ2-1; 12 bases are a match to TRBD2. The length of the CDR3 is 17 residues. V was pared by 2 bases and J by 7 bases, with 9 bases of the junction left unmatched. CDR1 is SGHTA and CDR2 is FQGTGA in the germline V gene.